This TCR beta chain was recorded in a study of blood T cells in healthy people across ages. Germline loops: CDR1 LGHDT, CDR2 YNNKEL (reference sequence). The CDR3 runs 15 residues. The J segment lost 3 bases and the V segment lost 3 bases, leaving 4 bases of the junction unmatched. Through a sample-barcoded 5' primer and a J-beta primer mix, a second PCR was run for roughly 6 to 11 cycles. MiXCR, run by TCRdb on the 5' RACE reads, gives a single entry per CDR3 protein. The data contain 600,000 or so distinct CDR3 sequences, roughly 43% of them singletons. Sample: blood. The sequence was obtained from a man at least 80 years old in good health. The genes are TRBV3-1 and TRBJ2-1; TRBD2 aligns across 8 bases. CDR3 region: CASSHSGEIYNEQFF. The CDR3 nucleotides read TGTGCCAGCAGCCATAGCGGGGAAATCTACAATGAGCAGTTCTTC.